The next 13 T cell receptor beta chains were all read from a single sample in a study of tumor-infiltrating lymphocytes in primary liver carcinoma. Extraction of RNA together with DNA used about 20-34 mg of unsorted bulk tissue. Production of TCR beta cDNA used approximately 0.55 ug total RNA together with a constant-region primer. ARM-PCR, slightly modified, supplied the TCR beta libraries through three nested multiplex PCR rounds. Running 9 to 11 cycles apiece, the first two PCR rounds relied on TRBV1-TRBV30 forward primers together with a C-beta reverse primer. TCRdb independently ran MiXCR on the multiplex PCR reads; one entry per CDR3 protein. In the table there are about 120,000 distinct CDR3 sequences, approximately 68% of which are singletons. Sample: tumor-adjacent normal liver tissue. The receptors come from a woman in her fifties or sixties with primary liver carcinoma and hepatitis B virus infection.

This clonotype was seen at least ten times. This chain connects TRBV28 to TRBJ1-2; D perhaps matches TRBD1 (5 bases). The length of the CDR3 is 12 residues. The germline gives CDR1 MDHEN, CDR2 SYDVKM. The V and J ends lost 7 bases and 3 bases respectively, with 9 bases between them. DNA for the CDR3: TGTGCCAGCACGGGGCGGGACTATGGCTACACCTTC. Amino acid sequence: CASTGRDYGYTF.

This clonotype was seen repeatedly, ten times or more. This sequence joins TRBV7-9 and TRBJ2-3; D not certain. Per the germline V gene, CDR1 is SEHNR and CDR2 is FQNEAQ (reference sequence). The length of the CDR3 is 14 residues. Trimming removed 5 bases at V and 5 bases at J, with 14 bases between. CDR3 in DNA: TGTGCCAGCAGCGCCCGAGTTAGAGGAGATACGCAGTATTTT. The encoded protein is CASSARVRGDTQYF.

To note about this clonotype: Relative to the germline gene, one junction end is altered; a read error may explain this. The gene calls are TRBV11-2 and TRBJ2-1, with D hard to call. Looked up from germline, CDR1 is SGHAT and CDR2 is FQNNGV. CDR3 length: 13 amino acids. The CDR3 here is CASSSPLDDEQFF. The CDR3 DNA follows: TGTGCCAGCAGCTCACCCTTAGACGATGAACAGTTCTTC.

This clonotype was seen repeatedly, ten times or more. This sequence joins TRBV5-5 and TRBJ2-5, with TRBD2 matching 9 bases. V shed 0 bases, J shed 5 bases, and the junction held 2 bases outside the gene matches. The CDR3 has 14 amino acids. Germline-derived CDR1 and CDR2 are SGHKS and YYEKEE (reference sequence). The CDR3 loop is CASSLATSGETQYF. In DNA form, the CDR3 reads TGTGCCAGCAGCTTGGCTACTAGCGGGGAGACCCAGTACTTC. Using reference TRBV5-5 and TRBJ2-5 for the parts outside the CDR3, the full variable domain is DAGVTQSPTHLIKTRGQQVTLRCSPISGHKSVSWYQQVLGQGPQFIFQYYEKEERGRGNFPDRFSARQFPNYSSELNVNALLLGDSALYLCASSLATSGETQYFGPGTRLLVL.

As regards this clonotype: The missing conserved phenylalanine or tryptophan at the end of this CDR3 makes a read error likely. DNA for the CDR3: TGTGCCAGCACCCAAGCCGCTAGCGGGAGAAGGTCAGATATGCAGTATTAT. It specifies CASTQAASGRRSDMQYY. The chain is built from TRBV28 and TRBJ2-3; TRBD2 matches at 10 bases. This CDR3 contains 17 residues. The germline CDR1 and CDR2 sequences are MDHEN and SYDVKM.

In its sample, this clonotype was seen a few times. V gene TRBV28 combines with J gene TRBJ2-7; D is possibly TRBD2 (5 bases). The V and J ends lost 5 bases and 12 bases respectively, with 20 bases between them. The CDR3 spans 13 residues. Germline CDR1 reads MDHEN; CDR2 reads SYDVKM. The CDR3 here is CASSQPSSRVAYF. CDR3 DNA: TGTGCCAGCAGTCAACCTAGCAGTCGCGTCGCGTACTTC.

This clonotype was detected only a few times. The chain has TRBV11-2 and TRBJ2-1, with 13 bases aligning to TRBD2. The CDR3 covers 16 residues. The V gene's germline CDR1 is SGHAT and CDR2 FQNNGV. Trimming at V came to 6 bases and at J to 6 bases, leaving 8 bases not matched to a gene. CDR3 DNA: TGTGCCAGCAGGGTTACTAGCGGGAGGGCCGGCAATGAGCAGTTCTTC. Translation: CASRVTSGRAGNEQFF.

This clonotype was recorded only once. Here the CDR3 omits its conserved ending phenylalanine or tryptophan, so a read error is the likely source. The chain has TRBV11-3 and TRBJ2-1, with D unclear. CDR3 length equals 13 residues. In germline, CDR1 is SGHNT, CDR2 YENEEA. The CDR3: CASSSPRVRVQFI. The DNA for the CDR3 is TGTGCTAGCAGCTCACCTCGGGTTAGGGTGCAGTTCATC.

This clonotype was detected only once. Since the CDR3 does not end with the conserved phenylalanine or tryptophan, this likely comes from a read error. This rearrangement joins TRBV2 to TRBJ2-3; unclear D gene. CDR1 is SNHLY, CDR2 FYNNEI, per germline. This CDR3 has 11 residues. V lost 6 bases to trimming and J lost 7 bases, with 8 bases between them. Written as DNA, the CDR3 is TGTGCCAGCAGGACGGTCTATACGCAGTATCTT. Translating gives CASRTVYTQYL.

This chain's CDR3 is CASSSPRGTEKHHEQYF. CDR3 DNA sequence: TGTGCCAGCAGCTCCCCCAGGGGTACAGAGAAACACCACGAGCAGTACTTC. The chain couples TRBV7-9 to TRBJ2-7, with D perhaps matching TRBD1 (6 bases). Germline V CDR1 and CDR2: SEHNR, FQNEAQ (reference sequence). V was pared by 4 bases and J by 5 bases, with 24 bases between. The CDR3 covers 17 residues.

Comment on this clonotype: The junction differs from germline at one of its ends, possibly a read error. This rearrangement joins TRBV11-2 to TRBJ2-3; TRBD2 matches at 7 bases. CDR3 length equals 15 residues. Germline lookup yields CDR1 SGHAT and CDR2 FQNNGV. The CDR3 DNA reads TGTGCCAGCAGTTCCGGGACTACTCCCACAGATACGCGGTATTTT. It codes for CASSSGTTPTDTRYF.

The chain links TRBV3-1 to TRBJ2-2; TRBD2 might be the D (6 bases). The V gene lost 6 bases and the J gene lost 4 bases, with 15 bases spanning the gap. Per the germline V gene, CDR1 is LGHDT and CDR2 is YNNKEL (reference sequence). The CDR3 length is 15 residues. CDR3 in amino acids: CASRPKTSITGELFF. The DNA for the CDR3 is TGTGCCAGCAGACCAAAGACTAGTATCACCGGGGAGCTGTTTTTT.

Concerning this clonotype: Relative to the germline gene, one junction end is altered; a read error may explain this. The V and J genes are TRBV29-1 and TRBJ1-1; 7 bases agree with TRBD1. This CDR3 is 10 amino acids long. Germline V gene data show CDR1 as SQVTM and CDR2 as ANQGSEA. The CDR3 DNA is TGCAGCGGAGGACAGGAGGATGCTTTCTTC. Translating it yields CSGGQEDAFF.